This T cell receptor beta chain was captured by sequencing in a study of blood T cell repertoires in COVID-19. Overall study context: Sites in the United States, Italy and Spain provided acute and convalescent COVID-19 samples.

Germline CDR1 SGHTA, CDR2 FQGTGA. V was cut by 1 base and J by 3 bases, with 11 bases left in between. This CDR3 is 15 amino acids long. Profiling relied on immunoSEQ multiplex PCR, and the TCRdb table lists in-frame clones only, not all of them. The sample carries about 170,000 clones, approximately 90% recorded once. The rearrangement uses TRBV7-3 and TRBJ2-3; TRBD2 might be the D (6 bases). The receptor was isolated from a man aged 45-65 years who had recovered from COVID-19. What was sequenced was peripheral blood. The CDR3 sequence is CASSLMAGPTDTQYF. The DNA of the CDR3 is TGTGCCAGCAGCTTAATGGCGGGACCTACAGATACGCAGTATTTT.